This TCR beta chain was identified during a study of T cells in Graves' hyperthyroidism and ophthalmopathy. Study-wide context: It was at initial diagnosis, before any treatment, that peripheral blood was collected.

Hyperthyroidism, newly diagnosed and lasting under 2 months, affected patients aged 18 to 65. Diagnoses rested on clinical symptoms, serum thyroxine and TRAb, thyroid ultrasound and orbital computed tomography. In this sample, this clonotype turned up many times. V was pared by 6 bases and J by 1 base, with 15 bases between. Per the germline V gene, CDR1 is MNHNS and CDR2 is SASEGT. This CDR3 has 15 amino acids. Researchers took RNA transcripts and amplified the TCR beta CDR3 regions from them. A set of HTBI primers served as the primers for a first-round RT-PCR of the TCR CDR3. TCRdb re-called the multiplex PCR reads through MiXCR, storing one row per CDR3 protein. Seen here are hundreds of thousands of distinct CDR3 sequences, around 17% observed once, and the top ten hold about 17%.

The chain joins TRBV6-1 to TRBJ1-1; the D gene is possibly TRBD1 (5 bases). The sample taken for sequencing was blood. The source of this sequence is a woman younger than 35 with Graves' hyperthyroidism. The CDR3 nucleotides are TGTGCCAGCAGCGTCTCACGGACATCGAACACTGAAGCTTTCTTT. Its translation: CASSVSRTSNTEAFF.